This T cell receptor beta chain was sequenced in a study of response to subunit inactivated influenza vaccine. The germline gives CDR1 MDHEN, CDR2 SYDVKM. Between the trimmed V and J ends, which lost 3 bases and 8 bases, there was a span of 11 bases. This CDR3 is built from 13 residues. In this sample, this clonotype turned up many times. Its matching antigen is unknown. Via MiXCR, TCRdb re-called the RT-PCR reads, giving one row per CDR3 protein. The sample has 500,000 to 650,000 distinct CDR3 sequences; approximately 7.6% are singletons. Whole-study findings and limits: It was the authors' suggestion that each seasonal influenza vaccination recruits few new T cells.

The sequencing here drew on PBMCs from blood, taken approximately 25 months after vaccination. V gene TRBV28 combines with J gene TRBJ2-1, with D unclear. The origin of this receptor is a man aged 50-75 years who received an inactivated influenza vaccine. The CDR3 coding sequence is TGTGCCAGCAGTTTCGGCCTGATACATGAGCAGTTCTTC. Protein: CASSFGLIHEQFF.